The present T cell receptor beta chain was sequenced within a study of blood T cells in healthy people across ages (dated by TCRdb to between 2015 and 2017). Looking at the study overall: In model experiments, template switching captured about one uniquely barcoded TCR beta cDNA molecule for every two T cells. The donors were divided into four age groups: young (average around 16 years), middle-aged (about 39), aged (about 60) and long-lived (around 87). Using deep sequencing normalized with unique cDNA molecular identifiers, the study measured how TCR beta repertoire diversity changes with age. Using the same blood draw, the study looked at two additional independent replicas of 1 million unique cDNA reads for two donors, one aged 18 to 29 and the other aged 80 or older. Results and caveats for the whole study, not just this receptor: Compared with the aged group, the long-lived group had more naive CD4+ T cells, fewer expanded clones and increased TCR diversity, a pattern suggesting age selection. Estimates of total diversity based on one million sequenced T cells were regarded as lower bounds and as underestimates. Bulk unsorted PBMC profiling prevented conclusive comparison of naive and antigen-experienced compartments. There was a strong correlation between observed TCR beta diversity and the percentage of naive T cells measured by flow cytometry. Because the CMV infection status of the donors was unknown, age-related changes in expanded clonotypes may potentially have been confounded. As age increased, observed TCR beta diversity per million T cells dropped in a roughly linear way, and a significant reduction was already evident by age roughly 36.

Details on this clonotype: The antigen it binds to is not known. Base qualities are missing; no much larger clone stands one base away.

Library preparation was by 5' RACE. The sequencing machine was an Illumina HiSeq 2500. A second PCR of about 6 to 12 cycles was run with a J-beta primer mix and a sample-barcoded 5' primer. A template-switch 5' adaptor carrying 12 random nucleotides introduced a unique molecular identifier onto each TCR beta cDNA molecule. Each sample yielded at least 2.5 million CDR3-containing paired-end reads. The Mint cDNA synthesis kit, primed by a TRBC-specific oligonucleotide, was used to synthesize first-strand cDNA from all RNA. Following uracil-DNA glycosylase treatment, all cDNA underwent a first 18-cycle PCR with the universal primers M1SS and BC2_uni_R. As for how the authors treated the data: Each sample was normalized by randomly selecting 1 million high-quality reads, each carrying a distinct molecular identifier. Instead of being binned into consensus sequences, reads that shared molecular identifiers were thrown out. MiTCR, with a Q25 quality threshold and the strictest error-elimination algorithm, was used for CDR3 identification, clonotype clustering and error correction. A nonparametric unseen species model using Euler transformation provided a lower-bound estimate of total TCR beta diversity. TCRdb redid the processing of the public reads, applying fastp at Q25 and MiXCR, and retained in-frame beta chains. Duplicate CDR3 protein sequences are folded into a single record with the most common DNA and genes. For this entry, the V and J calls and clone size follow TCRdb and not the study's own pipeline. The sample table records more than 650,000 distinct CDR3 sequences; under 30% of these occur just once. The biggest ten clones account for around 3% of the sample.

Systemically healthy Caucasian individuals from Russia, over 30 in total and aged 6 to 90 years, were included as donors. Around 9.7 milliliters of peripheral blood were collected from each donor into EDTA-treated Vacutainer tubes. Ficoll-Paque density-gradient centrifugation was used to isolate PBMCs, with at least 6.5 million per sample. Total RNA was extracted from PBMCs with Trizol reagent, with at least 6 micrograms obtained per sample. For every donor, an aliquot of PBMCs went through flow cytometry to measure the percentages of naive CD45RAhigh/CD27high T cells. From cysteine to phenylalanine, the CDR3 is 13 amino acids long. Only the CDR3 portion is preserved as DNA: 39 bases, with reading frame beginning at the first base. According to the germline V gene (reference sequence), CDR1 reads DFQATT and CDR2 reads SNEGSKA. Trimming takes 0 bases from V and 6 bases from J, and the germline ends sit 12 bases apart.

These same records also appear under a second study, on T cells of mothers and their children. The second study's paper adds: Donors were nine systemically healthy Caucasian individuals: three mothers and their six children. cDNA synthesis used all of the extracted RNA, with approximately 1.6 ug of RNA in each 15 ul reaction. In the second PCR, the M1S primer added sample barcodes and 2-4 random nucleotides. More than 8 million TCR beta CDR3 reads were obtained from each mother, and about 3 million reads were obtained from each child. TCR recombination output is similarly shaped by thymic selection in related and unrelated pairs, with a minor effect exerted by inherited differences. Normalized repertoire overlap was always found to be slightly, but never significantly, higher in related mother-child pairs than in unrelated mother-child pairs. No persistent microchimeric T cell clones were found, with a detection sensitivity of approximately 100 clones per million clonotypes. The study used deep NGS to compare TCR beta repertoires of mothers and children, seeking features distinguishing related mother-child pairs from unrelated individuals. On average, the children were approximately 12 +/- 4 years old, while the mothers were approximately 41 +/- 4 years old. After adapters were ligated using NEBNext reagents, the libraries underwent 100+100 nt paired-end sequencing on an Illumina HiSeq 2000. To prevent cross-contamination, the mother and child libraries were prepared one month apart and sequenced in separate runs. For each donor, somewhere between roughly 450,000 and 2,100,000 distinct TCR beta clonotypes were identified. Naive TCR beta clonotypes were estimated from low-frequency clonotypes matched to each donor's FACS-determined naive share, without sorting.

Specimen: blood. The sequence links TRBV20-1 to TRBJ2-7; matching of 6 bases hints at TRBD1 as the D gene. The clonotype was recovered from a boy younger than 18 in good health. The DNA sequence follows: TGCAGTGCTAGAGAAGCAGGGGTGCGCGAGCAGTACTTC. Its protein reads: CSAREAGVREQYF.